This T cell receptor beta chain emerged from a study of CD4 and CD8 cells across lung adenocarcinoma regions listed by TCRdb under 2018. Some background on the complete study: Intratumor heterogeneity of the T cell receptor repertoire was examined by comparing tumor centers with tumor margins.

The CDR3 numbers 15 residues from cysteine through phenylalanine. The CDR3 DNA has 45 bases and is translated from base 1. The CDR1 and CDR2 encoded by the germline V gene are MNHNS and SASEGT. Libraries were prepared through PCR. The instrument was a HiSeq X Ten. Using fastp trimming at Q25 and MiXCR clonotype assembly, TCRdb reanalyzed the public sequencing data and kept in-frame beta chains. Rows with one shared CDR3 protein collapse into an entry with the most common genes and DNA. This sample gives 7,000 to 8,500 distinct CDR3 sequences in total; approximately 53% of them show up just once. The ten largest clonotypes hold roughly 23% of the sample. Donors were patients with localized lung adenocarcinoma, a subtype of non-small cell lung cancer. The centers of localized lung adenocarcinomas were where the samples came from. CD4+ T cells from tumor tissue were profiled separately from CD8+ T cells for TCR repertoire analysis.

To note about this clonotype: No cognate antigen has been identified for it. A read error may account for a junction end that differs from germline.

Recombination linked TRBV6-1 to TRBJ2-1; a weak D assignment points to TRBD1 (5 bases agree). The TCR was taken from a female donor with lung adenocarcinoma. The CD4 and CD8 labels of this study may be unreliable. The source material was CD4+ T cells from the center of a lung tumor. The cell subset or site label, read with the paper, signifies: tumor center region. The CDR3 corresponds to CASSLGIGVQDEQYF. The nucleotide sequence is TGTGCCAGCAGTCTAGGAATAGGGGTGCAAGATGAGCAGTACTTT.